Listed below are T cell receptor beta chains from one sample, sequenced in a study of blood T cell repertoires in COVID-19. The data were produced by immunoSEQ multiplex PCR, yet TCRdb's version contains in-frame clones alone and is incomplete. Here the sample spans approximately 250,000 clones, 84% being singletons. Sample: PBMCs or T cells enriched from blood (not recorded which). These receptors originate from a man in his thirties or forties with acute COVID-19. Each CDR3 is given with its conserved first and last residue. Fields, in order: CDR3 DNA, CDR3 protein, D gene, V gene, J gene, clone size. The D gene is left open where the match is weak. Clone size appears in some rows only: once, few, many, or a class for an expanded clone.

TGTGCCACCAGTGACCCCGGACAGGGGGACACCGGGGAGCTGTTTTTT	CATSDPGQGDTGELFF	TRBD1	TRBV24-1	TRBJ2-2	many
TGTGCCAGCAGCTTGCCCGAATCCGGTGAAGCTTTCTTT	CASSLPESGEAFF	.	TRBV7-3	TRBJ1-1	.
TGCGCCAGCAGCTTGCTAGGACAGGCCGCGAGCTCCTACAATGAGCAGTTCTTC	CASSLLGQAASSYNEQFF	TRBD1	TRBV5-1	TRBJ2-1	.
TGTGCCAGCAGCCAGGAAGGCAACAACAGGGGTGGGAATGAAAAACTGTTTTTT	CASSQEGNNRGGNEKLFF	TRBD1	TRBV4-2	TRBJ1-4	.
TGTGCCAGCAGTGAGGTCGGAGGGGACAACACCGGGGAGCTGTTTTTT	CASSEVGGDNTGELFF	.	TRBV6-4	TRBJ2-2	few
TGTGCCAGCAGCGTTTCTACCTCTGGGGCCAACGTCCTGACTTTC	CASSVSTSGANVLTF	.	TRBV9	TRBJ2-6	once
TGTGCCAGCAGCTTTCAGGGCAACTATGGCTACACCTTC	CASSFQGNYGYTF	.	TRBV7-2	TRBJ1-2	.
TGCGCCAGCAGCCAAACGGACAGAAGCTCTGGGGCCAACGTCCTGACTTTC	CASSQTDRSSGANVLTF	.	TRBV4-3	TRBJ2-6	.
TGCGCCAGCAGCTTGGCCGGGACAACCGGTCAGCCCCAGCATTTT	CASSLAGTTGQPQHF	.	TRBV5-1	TRBJ1-5	few
TGTGCCAGCAGTGAATGGGGGGGGAGAGATCAGCCCCAGCATTTT	CASSEWGGRDQPQHF	.	TRBV25-1	TRBJ1-5	.
TGTGCCAGCAGTCGAGTGGGGGGTAATGAAAAACTGTTTTTT	CASSRVGGNEKLFF	.	TRBV6-6	TRBJ1-4	.
TGTGCCAGCAGTTACCAGCGGACAGGTCCGACCCAGCATTTT	CASSYQRTGPTQHF	TRBD1	TRBV6-2/TRBV6-3	TRBJ1-5	.
TGTGCCAGCAGCGTAGCACAGGGGAACACCGGGGAGCTGTTTTTT	CASSVAQGNTGELFF	.	TRBV9	TRBJ2-2	.
TGTGCCAGCAGCTTGGGACTAGCGGGAGAGTACAATGAGCAGTTCTTC	CASSLGLAGEYNEQFF	TRBD2	TRBV5-8	TRBJ2-1	.
TGTGCCAGTAGTACGCCCCGGGGAAACACTGAAGCTTTCTTT	CASSTPRGNTEAFF	.	TRBV19	TRBJ1-1	.
TGCAGCGTTGCCGGTTTGTACACTGAAGCTTTCTTT	CSVAGLYTEAFF	.	TRBV29-1	TRBJ1-1	.
TGTGCCAGCAGTCTAAGACTGTTCACAGATACGCAGTATTTT	CASSLRLFTDTQYF	.	TRBV6-5	TRBJ2-3	.
TGTGCCAGCAAGAGCGGGATCTTTGGAGAGACCCAGTACTTC	CASKSGIFGETQYF	TRBD2	TRBV2	TRBJ2-5	.
TGTGCCAGCAGCCCCCACCCAACAGGGGTGAACTATGGCTACACCTTC	CASSPHPTGVNYGYTF	TRBD1	TRBV7-3	TRBJ1-2	.
TGCGCCAGCAGCCAAGGGGACAGGCCGAACTATGGCTACACCTTC	CASSQGDRPNYGYTF	TRBD1	TRBV4-3	TRBJ1-2	.
TGTGCCAGCAAGGACAGCCACACCGGGGAGCTGTTTTTT	CASKDSHTGELFF	.	TRBV7-3	TRBJ2-2	.
TGTGCCAGCAGCGGACAGGGTATAAGCGGCACTGAAGCTTTCTTT	CASSGQGISGTEAFF	TRBD1	TRBV6-6	TRBJ1-1	.
TGTGCCAGCCTAAGCTCTAGCGGGACGAACACCGGGGAGCTGTTTTTT	CASLSSSGTNTGELFF	TRBD2	TRBV19	TRBJ2-2	.